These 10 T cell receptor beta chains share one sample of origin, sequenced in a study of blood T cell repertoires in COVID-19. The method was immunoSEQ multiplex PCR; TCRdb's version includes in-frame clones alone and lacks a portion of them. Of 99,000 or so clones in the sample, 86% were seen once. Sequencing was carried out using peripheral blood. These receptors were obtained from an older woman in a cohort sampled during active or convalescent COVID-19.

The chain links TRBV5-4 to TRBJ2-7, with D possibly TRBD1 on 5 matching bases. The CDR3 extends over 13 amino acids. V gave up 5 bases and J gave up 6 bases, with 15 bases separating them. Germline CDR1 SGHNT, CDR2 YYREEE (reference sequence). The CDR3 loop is CASRLSQGSEQYF. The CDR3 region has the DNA TGTGCCAGCAGGCTTTCTCAGGGCTCCGAGCAGTACTTC.

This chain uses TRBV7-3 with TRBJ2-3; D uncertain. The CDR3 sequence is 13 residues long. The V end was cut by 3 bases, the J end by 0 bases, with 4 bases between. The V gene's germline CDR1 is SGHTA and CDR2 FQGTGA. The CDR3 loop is CASSLGSTDTQYF. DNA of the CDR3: TGTGCCAGCAGCTTGGGCAGCACAGATACGCAGTATTTT.

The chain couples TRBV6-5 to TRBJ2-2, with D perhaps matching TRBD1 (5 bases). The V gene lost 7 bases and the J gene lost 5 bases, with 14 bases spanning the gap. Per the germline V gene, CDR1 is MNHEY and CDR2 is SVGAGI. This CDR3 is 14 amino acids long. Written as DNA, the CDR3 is TGTGCCAGCAAGGTGACAGAAGGGACCGGGGAGCTGTTTTTT. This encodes CASKVTEGTGELFF.

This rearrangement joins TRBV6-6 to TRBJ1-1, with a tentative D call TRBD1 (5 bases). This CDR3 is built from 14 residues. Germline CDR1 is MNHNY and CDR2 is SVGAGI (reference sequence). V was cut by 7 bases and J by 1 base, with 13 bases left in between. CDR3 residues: CASTFAQGNTEAFF. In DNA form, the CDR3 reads TGTGCCAGCACATTTGCCCAGGGGAACACTGAAGCTTTCTTT.

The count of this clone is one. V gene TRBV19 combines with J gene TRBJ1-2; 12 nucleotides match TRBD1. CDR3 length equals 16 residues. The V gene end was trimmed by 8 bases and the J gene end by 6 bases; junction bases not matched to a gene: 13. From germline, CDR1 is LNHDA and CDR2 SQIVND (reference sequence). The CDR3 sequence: CASHPMGQGAGHGYTF. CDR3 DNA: TGTGCCAGTCACCCCATGGGACAGGGGGCGGGACATGGCTACACCTTC.

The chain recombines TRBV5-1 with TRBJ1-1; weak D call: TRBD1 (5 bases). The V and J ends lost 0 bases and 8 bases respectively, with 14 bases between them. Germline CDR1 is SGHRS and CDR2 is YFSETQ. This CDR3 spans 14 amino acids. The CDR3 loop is CASSLDGQGGEAFF. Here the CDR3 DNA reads TGCGCCAGCAGCTTGGATGGGCAGGGAGGGGAAGCTTTCTTT.

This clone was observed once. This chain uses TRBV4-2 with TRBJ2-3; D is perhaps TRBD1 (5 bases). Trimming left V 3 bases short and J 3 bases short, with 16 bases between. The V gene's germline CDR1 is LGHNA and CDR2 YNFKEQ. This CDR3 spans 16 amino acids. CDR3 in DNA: TGTGCCAGCAGCCATTGGAGTGGGGCCTCTACAGATACGCAGTATTTT. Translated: CASSHWSGASTDTQYF.

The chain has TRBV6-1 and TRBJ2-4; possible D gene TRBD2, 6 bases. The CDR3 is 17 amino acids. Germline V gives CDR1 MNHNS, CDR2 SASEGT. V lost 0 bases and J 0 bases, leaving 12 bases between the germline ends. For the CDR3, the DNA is TGTGCCAGCAGTGAAGCTGGGGGGAGTAGAGCCAAAAACATTCAGTACTTC. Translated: CASSEAGGSRAKNIQYF.

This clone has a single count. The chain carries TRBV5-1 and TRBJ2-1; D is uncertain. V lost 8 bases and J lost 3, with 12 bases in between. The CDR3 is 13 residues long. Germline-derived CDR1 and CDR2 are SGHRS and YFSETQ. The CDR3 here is CASRRSVYNEQFF. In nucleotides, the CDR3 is TGCGCCAGTCGGCGGAGTGTCTACAATGAGCAGTTCTTC.

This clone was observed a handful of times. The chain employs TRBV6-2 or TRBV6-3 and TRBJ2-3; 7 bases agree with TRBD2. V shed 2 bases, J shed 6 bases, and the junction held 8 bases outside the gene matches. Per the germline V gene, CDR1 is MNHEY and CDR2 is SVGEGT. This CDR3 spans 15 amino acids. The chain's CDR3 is CASSYGVLALDTQYF. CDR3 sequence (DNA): TGTGCCAGCAGTTACGGGGTACTAGCGTTGGATACGCAGTATTTT.